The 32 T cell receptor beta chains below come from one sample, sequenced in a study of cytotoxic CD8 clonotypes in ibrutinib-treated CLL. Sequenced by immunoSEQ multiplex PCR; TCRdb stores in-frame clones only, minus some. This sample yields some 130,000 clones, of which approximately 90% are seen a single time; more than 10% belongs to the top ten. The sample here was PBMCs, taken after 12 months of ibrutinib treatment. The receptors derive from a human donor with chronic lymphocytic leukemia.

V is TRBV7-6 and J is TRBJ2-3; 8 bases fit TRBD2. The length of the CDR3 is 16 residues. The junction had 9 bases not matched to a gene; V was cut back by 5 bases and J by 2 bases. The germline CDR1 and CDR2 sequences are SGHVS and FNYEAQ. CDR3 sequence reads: CASSPLRGEDTDTQYF. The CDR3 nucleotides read TGTGCCAGCAGCCCCCTGCGGGGGGAGGACACAGATACGCAGTATTTT.

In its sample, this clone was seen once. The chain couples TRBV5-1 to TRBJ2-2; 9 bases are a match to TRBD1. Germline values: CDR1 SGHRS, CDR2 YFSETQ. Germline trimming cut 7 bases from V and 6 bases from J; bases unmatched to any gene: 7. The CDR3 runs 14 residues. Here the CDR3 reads CASSGDRVAGELFF. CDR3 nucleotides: TGCGCCAGCTCCGGGGACAGGGTCGCCGGGGAGCTGTTTTTT.

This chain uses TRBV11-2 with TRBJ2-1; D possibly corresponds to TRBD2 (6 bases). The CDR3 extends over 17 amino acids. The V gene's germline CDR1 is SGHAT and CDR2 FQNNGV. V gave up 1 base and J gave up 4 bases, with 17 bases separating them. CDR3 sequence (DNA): TGTGCCAGCAGCTTAGCTTACGGAGGCGGGACTTACAATGAGCAGTTCTTC. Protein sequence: CASSLAYGGGTYNEQFF.

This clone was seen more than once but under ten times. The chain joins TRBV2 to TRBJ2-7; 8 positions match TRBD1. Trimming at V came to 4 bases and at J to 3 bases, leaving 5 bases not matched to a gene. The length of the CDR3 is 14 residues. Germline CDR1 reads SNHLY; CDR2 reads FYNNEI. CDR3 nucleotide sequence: TGTGCCAGCAGTGTCCCGGACAGGGACTACGAGCAGTACTTC. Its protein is CASSVPDRDYEQYF.

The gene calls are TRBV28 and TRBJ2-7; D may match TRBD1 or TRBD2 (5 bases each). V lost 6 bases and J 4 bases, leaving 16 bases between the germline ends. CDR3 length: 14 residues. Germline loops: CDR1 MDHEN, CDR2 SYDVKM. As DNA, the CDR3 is TGTGCCAGCAGGCTTTCCGGGACCGCGTACGAGCAGTACTTC. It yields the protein CASRLSGTAYEQYF.

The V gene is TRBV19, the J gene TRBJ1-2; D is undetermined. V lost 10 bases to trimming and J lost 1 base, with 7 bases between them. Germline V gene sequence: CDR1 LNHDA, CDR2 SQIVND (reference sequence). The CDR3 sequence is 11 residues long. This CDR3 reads CATDFNYGYTF. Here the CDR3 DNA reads TGTGCCACGGACTTTAACTATGGCTACACCTTC.

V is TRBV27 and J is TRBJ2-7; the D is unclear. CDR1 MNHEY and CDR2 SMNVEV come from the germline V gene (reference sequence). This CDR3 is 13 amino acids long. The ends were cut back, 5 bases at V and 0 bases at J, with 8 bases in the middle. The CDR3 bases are TGTGCCAGCAGTCCAAGGAGCTCCTACGAGCAGTACTTC. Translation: CASSPRSSYEQYF.

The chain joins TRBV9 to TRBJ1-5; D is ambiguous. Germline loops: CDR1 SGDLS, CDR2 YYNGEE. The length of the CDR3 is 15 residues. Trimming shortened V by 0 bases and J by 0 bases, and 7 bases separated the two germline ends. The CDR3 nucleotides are TGTGCCAGCAGCGTAGGGTCTTATAGCAATCAGCCCCAGCATTTT. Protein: CASSVGSYSNQPQHF.

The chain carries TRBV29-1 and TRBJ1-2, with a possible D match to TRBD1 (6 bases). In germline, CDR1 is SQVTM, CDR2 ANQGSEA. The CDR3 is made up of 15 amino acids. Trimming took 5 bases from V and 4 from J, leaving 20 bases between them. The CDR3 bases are TGCAGCGTTTTTGGAGTACAGGGATCCGGCTATGGCTACACCTTC. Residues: CSVFGVQGSGYGYTF.

The DNA of the CDR3 is TGCAGCGTTCTTCGCCAGGCCGGCCCCTCCTACGAGCAGTACTTC. Its protein is CSVLRQAGPSYEQYF. The J gene is TRBJ2-5, the V gene TRBV29-1; D unclear. The DNA end is more similar to TRBJ2-7, so the J call may be wrong. The V gene's germline CDR1 is SQVTM and CDR2 ANQGSEA. The CDR3 totals 15 residues.

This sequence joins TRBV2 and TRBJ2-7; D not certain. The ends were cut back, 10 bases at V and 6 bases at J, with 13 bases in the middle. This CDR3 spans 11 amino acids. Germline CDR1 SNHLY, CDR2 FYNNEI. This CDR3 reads CATETGSEQYF. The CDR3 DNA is TGTGCCACCGAGACCGGATCCGAGCAGTACTTC.

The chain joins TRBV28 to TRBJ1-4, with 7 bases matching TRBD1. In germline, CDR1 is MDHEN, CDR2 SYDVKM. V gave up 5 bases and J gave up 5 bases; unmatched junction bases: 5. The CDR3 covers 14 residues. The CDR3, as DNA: TGTGCCAGCAGTGCCGGGACAGCGAATGAAAAACTGTTTTTT. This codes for CASSAGTANEKLFF.

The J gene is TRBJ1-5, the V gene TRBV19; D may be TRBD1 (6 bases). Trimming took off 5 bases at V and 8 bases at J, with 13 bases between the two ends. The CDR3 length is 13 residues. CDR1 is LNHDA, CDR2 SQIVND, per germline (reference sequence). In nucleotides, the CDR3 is TGTGCCAGTAGTGTTGACAGGTGGAAGCCCCAGCATTTT. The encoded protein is CASSVDRWKPQHF.

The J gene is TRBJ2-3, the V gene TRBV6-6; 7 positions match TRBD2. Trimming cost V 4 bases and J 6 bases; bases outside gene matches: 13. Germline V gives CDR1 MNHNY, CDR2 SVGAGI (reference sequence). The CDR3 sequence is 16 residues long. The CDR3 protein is CASSWGGSLNRDTQYF. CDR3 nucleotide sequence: TGTGCCAGCAGTTGGGGGGGTAGTCTTAATCGGGATACGCAGTATTTT.

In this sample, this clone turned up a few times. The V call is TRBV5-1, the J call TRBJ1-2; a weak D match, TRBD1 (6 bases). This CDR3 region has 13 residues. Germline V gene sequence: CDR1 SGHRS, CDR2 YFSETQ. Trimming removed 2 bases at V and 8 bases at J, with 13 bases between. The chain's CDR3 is CASSFEQGSGYTF. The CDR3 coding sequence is TGCGCCAGCAGCTTTGAACAGGGAAGCGGCTACACCTTC.

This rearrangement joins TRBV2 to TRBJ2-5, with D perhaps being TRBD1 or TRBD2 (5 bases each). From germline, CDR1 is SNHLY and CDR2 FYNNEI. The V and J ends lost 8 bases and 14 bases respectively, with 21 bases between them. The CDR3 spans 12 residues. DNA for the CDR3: TGTGCCAGCCCATCCGAATGGGGGACCACTTACTTC. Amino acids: CASPSEWGTTYF.

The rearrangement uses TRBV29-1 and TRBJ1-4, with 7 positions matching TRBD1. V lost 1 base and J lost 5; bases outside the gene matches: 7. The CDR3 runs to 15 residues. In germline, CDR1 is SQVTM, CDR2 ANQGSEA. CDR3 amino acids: CSVEGREQGNEKLFF. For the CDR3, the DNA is TGCAGCGTTGAAGGAAGGGAACAGGGGAATGAAAAACTGTTTTTT.

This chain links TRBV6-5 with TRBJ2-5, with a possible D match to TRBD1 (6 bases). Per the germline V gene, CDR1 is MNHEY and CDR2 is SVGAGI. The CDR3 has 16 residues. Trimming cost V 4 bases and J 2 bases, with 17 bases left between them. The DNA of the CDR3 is TGTGCCAGCAGTTCCCGAATGGGCAGGGGTCAAGAGACCCAGTACTTC. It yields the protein CASSSRMGRGQETQYF.

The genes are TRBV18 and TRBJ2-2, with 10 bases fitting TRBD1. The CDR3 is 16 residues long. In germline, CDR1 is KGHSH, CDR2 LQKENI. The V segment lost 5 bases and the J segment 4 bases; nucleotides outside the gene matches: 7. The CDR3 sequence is CASSSTGGTVTGELFF. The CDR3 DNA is TGTGCCAGCTCATCGACAGGGGGCACGGTCACCGGGGAGCTGTTTTTT.

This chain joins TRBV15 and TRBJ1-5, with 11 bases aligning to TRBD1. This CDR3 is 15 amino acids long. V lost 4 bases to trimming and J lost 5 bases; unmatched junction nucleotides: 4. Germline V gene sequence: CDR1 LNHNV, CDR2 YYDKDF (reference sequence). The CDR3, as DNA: TGTGCCACCAGCAAGGGACAGGGGGTAGATCAGCCCCAGCATTTT. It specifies CATSKGQGVDQPQHF.

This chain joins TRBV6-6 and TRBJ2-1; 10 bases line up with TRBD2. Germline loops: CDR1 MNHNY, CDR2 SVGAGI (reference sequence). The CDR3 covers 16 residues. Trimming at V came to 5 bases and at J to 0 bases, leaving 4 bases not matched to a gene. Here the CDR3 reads CASSGLAASSYNEQFF. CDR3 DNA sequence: TGTGCCAGCAGTGGACTAGCGGCTAGCTCCTACAATGAGCAGTTCTTC.

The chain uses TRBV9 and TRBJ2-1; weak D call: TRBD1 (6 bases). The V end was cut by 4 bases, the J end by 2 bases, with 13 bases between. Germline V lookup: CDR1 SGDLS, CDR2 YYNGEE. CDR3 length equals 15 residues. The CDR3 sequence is CASSSRQVTYNEQFF. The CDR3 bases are TGTGCCAGCAGCAGTCGACAGGTCACCTACAATGAGCAGTTCTTC. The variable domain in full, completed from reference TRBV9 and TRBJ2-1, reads DSGVTQTPKHLITATGQRVTLRCSPRSGDLSVYWYQQSLDQGLQFLIQYYNGEERAKGNILERFSAQQFPDLHSELNLSSLELGDSALYFCASSSRQVTYNEQFFGPGTRLTVL.

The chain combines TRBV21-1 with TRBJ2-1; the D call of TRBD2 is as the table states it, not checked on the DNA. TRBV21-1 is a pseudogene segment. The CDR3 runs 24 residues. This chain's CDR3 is CASSNRGGLAGGGPCIMCYNEQFF. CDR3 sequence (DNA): TGTGCCAGCAGCAATAGAGGGGGACTAGCGGGAGGGGGCCCGTGTATTATGTGCTACAATGAGCAGTTCTTC.

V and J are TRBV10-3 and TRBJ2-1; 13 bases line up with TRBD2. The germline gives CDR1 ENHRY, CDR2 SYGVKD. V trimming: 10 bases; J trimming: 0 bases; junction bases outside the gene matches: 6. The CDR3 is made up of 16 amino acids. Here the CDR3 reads CATSRTSGSSYNEQFF. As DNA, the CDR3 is TGTGCCACCTCCCGGACTAGCGGGAGCTCCTACAATGAGCAGTTCTTC.

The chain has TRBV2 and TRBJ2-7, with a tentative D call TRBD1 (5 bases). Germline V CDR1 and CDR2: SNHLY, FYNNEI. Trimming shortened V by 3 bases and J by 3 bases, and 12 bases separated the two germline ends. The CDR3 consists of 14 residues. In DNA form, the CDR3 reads TGTGCCAGCAGTGACGAACAGGCAGGCTACGAGCAGTACTTC. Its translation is CASSDEQAGYEQYF.

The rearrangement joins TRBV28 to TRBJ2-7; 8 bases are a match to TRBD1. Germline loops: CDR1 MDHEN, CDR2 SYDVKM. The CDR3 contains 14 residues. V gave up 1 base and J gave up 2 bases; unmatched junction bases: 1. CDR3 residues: CASSLYRGAYEQYF. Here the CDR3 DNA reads TGTGCCAGCAGTTTATACAGGGGGGCCTACGAGCAGTACTTC.

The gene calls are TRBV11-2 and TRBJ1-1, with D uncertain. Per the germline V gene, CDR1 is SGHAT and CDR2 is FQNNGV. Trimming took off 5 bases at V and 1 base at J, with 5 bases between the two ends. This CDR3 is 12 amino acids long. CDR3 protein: CASSMQNTEAFF. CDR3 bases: TGTGCCAGCAGCATGCAGAACACTGAAGCTTTCTTT. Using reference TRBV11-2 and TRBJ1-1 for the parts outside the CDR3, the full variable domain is EAGVAQSPRYKIIEKRQSVAFWCNPISGHATLYWYQQILGQGPKLLIQFQNNGVVDDSQLPKDRFSAERLKGVDSTLKIQPAKLEDSAVYLCASSMQNTEAFFGQGTRLTVV.

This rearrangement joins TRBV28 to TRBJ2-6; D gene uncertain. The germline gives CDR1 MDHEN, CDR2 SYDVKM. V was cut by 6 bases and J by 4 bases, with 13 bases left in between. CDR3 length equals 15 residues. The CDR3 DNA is TGTGCCAGCAGCTCGATACAACTGGGGGCCAACGTCCTGACTTTC. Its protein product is CASSSIQLGANVLTF. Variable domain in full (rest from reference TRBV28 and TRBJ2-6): DVKVTQSSRYLVKRTGEKVFLECVQDMDHENMFWYRQDPGLGLRLIYFSYDVKMKEKGDIPEGYSVSREKKERFSLILESASTNQTSMYLCASSSIQLGANVLTFGAGSRLTVL.

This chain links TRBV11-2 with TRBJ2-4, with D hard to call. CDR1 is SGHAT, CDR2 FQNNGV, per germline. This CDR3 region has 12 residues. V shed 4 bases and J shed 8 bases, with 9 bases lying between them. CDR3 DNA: TGTGCCAGCAGCTCGGGTGGGGACATTCAGTACTTC. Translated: CASSSGGDIQYF.

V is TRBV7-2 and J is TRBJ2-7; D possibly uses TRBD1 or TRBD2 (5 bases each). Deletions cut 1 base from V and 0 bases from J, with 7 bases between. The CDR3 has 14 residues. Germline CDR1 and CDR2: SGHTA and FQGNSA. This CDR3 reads CASSLGGNSYEQYF. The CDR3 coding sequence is TGTGCCAGCAGCTTAGGGGGGAACTCCTACGAGCAGTACTTC.

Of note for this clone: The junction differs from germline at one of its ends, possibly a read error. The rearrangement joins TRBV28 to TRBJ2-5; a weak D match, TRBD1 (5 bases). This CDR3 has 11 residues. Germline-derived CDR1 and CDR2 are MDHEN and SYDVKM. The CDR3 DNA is TGTGCCAGCGGGCTCGTTAGTGGACATCACTTC. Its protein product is CASGLVSGHHF.

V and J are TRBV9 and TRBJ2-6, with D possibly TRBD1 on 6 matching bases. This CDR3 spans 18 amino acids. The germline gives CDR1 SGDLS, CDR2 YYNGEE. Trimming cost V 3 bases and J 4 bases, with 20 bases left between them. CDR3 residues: CASSETGSGAIGANVLTF. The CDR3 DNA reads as TGTGCCAGCAGCGAAACAGGGAGTGGGGCCATCGGGGCCAACGTCCTGACTTTC. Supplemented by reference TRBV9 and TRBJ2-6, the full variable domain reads DSGVTQTPKHLITATGQRVTLRCSPRSGDLSVYWYQQSLDQGLQFLIQYYNGEERAKGNILERFSAQQFPDLHSELNLSSLELGDSALYFCASSETGSGAIGANVLTFGAGSRLTVL.